The 19 T cell receptor beta chains reported below all come from one sample, sequenced in a study of shared clonotypes between healthy human individuals. Data came from immunoSEQ multiplex PCR; TCRdb stores just in-frame clones and leaves some out. Among approximately 2.5 million clones listed, roughly 93% were seen once. Material for sequencing was naive CD4+ T cells from PBMCs. Subset indicated: CD45RA+ positively selected. Receptor source: a man between 18 and 29 years old in good health. Some clones in this sample may be carry-over from other donors' samples.

V is TRBV28 and J is TRBJ1-1; D is ambiguous. Trimming shortened V by 8 bases and J by 6 bases, and 13 bases separated the two germline ends. CDR3 length: 12 residues. Germline assignment: CDR1 MDHEN and CDR2 SYDVKM. CDR3 amino acids: CASGGDGAEAFF. The DNA of the CDR3 is TGTGCCAGCGGCGGCGACGGCGCTGAAGCTTTCTTT.

This clone has only a few counts. This rearrangement joins TRBV10-1 to TRBJ2-5; D may be TRBD2 (5 bases). The CDR3 extends over 13 amino acids. The germline V gene has CDR1 WNHNN and CDR2 SYGVQD (reference sequence). Deletions cut 10 bases from V and 4 bases from J, with 16 bases between. Here the CDR3 reads CAILAPSPETQYF. CDR3 bases: TGCGCCATCCTAGCCCCTTCGCCAGAGACCCAGTACTTC.

The CDR3 DNA follows: TGTGCCAGCGGCAGCCCGATCTCCAATGGGGAGCAGTACTTC. It is translated as CASGSPISNGEQYF. The chain recombines TRBV28 with TRBJ2-7; no reliable D call. Germline lookup yields CDR1 MDHEN and CDR2 SYDVKM. The length of the CDR3 is 14 residues. Trimming cost V 8 bases and J 7 bases, with 21 bases left between them.

The V call is TRBV2, the J call TRBJ2-6, with 8 bases fitting TRBD1. Germline assignment: CDR1 SNHLY and CDR2 FYNNEI. With V trimmed by 6 bases and J by 0 bases, 7 bases remained unmatched. This CDR3 is 17 amino acids long. Here the CDR3 DNA reads TGTGCCAGCAGGAGGGGGACAGGCAGCTCTGGGGCCAACGTCCTGACTTTC. Its protein product is CASRRGTGSSGANVLTF.

The chain carries TRBV28 and TRBJ1-5; 11 positions agree with TRBD1. This CDR3 region has 16 residues. V shed 8 bases and J 6 bases; nucleotides not matched to a gene: 12. CDR1 is MDHEN, CDR2 SYDVKM, per germline. The CDR3 DNA sequence: TGTGCCAGCCGTCCTAGGACAGGGGGCGGGGGTCAGCCCCAGCATTTT. Amino acid sequence: CASRPRTGGGGQPQHF.

This clone was detected once. The chain recombines TRBV5-4 with TRBJ1-4, with a tentative D call TRBD1 (6 bases). Germline loops: CDR1 SGHNT, CDR2 YYREEE (reference sequence). V was pared by 3 bases and J by 12 bases, with 18 bases between. The CDR3 covers 14 residues. CDR3 region: CASSYDRLSRELFF. The CDR3 nucleotides read TGTGCCAGCAGCTACGACAGGTTGTCCCGAGAACTGTTTTTT.

The chain links TRBV19 to TRBJ2-1, with 12 bases identical to TRBD2. This CDR3 spans 19 amino acids. Germline lookup yields CDR1 LNHDA and CDR2 SQIVND (reference sequence). The V gene end was trimmed by 4 bases and the J gene end by 6 bases; junction bases not matched to a gene: 16. CDR3 loop: CASSTPSGRALVSGNEQFF. CDR3 sequence (DNA): TGTGCCAGTAGTACCCCTAGCGGGAGGGCCTTGGTGAGTGGCAATGAGCAGTTCTTC.

This clone has a single count. CDR3 protein: CASSPAGLAGAPNQETQYF. DNA of the CDR3: TGTGCCAGCAGTCCAGCCGGACTAGCGGGAGCCCCGAATCAAGAGACCCAGTACTTC. The chain carries TRBV27 and TRBJ2-5; 13 positions agree with TRBD2. From germline, CDR1 is MNHEY and CDR2 SMNVEV (reference sequence). The CDR3 runs 19 residues. The junction had 14 bases not matched to a gene; V was cut back by 5 bases and J by 2 bases.

The V and J genes are TRBV18 and TRBJ2-3, with a tentative D call TRBD1 (5 bases). The V end lost 8 bases, the J end lost 5 bases, and 8 bases lay between the germline ends. Germline V gives CDR1 KGHSH, CDR2 LQKENI. There are 11 residues in the CDR3. CDR3 DNA sequence: TGTGCCAGCCAGGGTGTAGATACGCAGTATTTT. Protein sequence: CASQGVDTQYF.

The rearrangement links TRBV10-2 to TRBJ2-5; either TRBD1 or TRBD2 may supply D (5 bases each). In germline, CDR1 is WSHSY, CDR2 SAAADI. Trimming took off 4 bases at V and 5 bases at J, with 11 bases between the two ends. CDR3 length equals 13 residues. The CDR3 sequence is CASSVRGRETQYF. The DNA of the CDR3 is TGCGCCAGCAGTGTCCGGGGCCGGGAGACCCAGTACTTC.

The V and J genes are TRBV6-6 and TRBJ1-2; D gene ambiguous. This CDR3 contains 14 residues. The germline V gene has CDR1 MNHNY and CDR2 SVGAGI (reference sequence). Trimming shortened V by 7 bases and J by 0 bases, and 12 bases separated the two germline ends. DNA of the CDR3: TGTGCCAGCACCCACCTGGATTCTAACTATGGCTACACCTTC. Its protein product is CASTHLDSNYGYTF.

The chain is built from TRBV4-1 and TRBJ1-4; a weak D match, TRBD1 (5 bases). The CDR3 covers 15 residues. The germline V gene has CDR1 MGHRA and CDR2 YSYEKL. V lost 0 bases and J 7 bases, leaving 12 bases between the germline ends. The CDR3: CASSQDAGNREKLFF. The DNA of the CDR3 is TGCGCCAGCAGCCAAGACGCAGGGAATCGTGAAAAACTGTTTTTT.

This rearrangement joins TRBV5-1 to TRBJ2-3; D might be TRBD2 (6 bases). The V end lost 0 bases, the J end lost 4 bases, and 9 bases lay between the germline ends. The germline CDR1 and CDR2 sequences are SGHRS and YFSETQ. The CDR3 runs 14 residues. CDR3 nucleotides: TGCGCCAGCAGCTTGGGTGCGGGATCAGATACGCAGTATTTT. Protein sequence: CASSLGAGSDTQYF.

The V call is TRBV14, the J call TRBJ2-3; 10 bases align to TRBD1. Germline values: CDR1 SGHDN, CDR2 FVKESK. With V trimmed by 4 bases and J by 0 bases, 4 bases remained unmatched. The CDR3 has 16 amino acids. CDR3 amino acids: CASSRPGQGSTDTQYF. The DNA for the CDR3 is TGTGCCAGCAGCCGCCCGGGACAGGGGAGCACAGATACGCAGTATTTT.

The chain uses TRBV28 and TRBJ1-1; 11 bases are a match to TRBD1. Germline-derived CDR1 and CDR2 are MDHEN and SYDVKM. V was pared by 6 bases and J by 7 bases, with 10 bases of the junction left unmatched. This CDR3 has 15 amino acids. CDR3 region: CASRLQTGTGGEAFF. The CDR3, as DNA: TGTGCCAGCAGACTTCAGACGGGGACAGGGGGTGAAGCTTTCTTT.

The V gene is TRBV6-1, the J gene TRBJ2-7, with 8 bases fitting TRBD1. Trimming removed 5 bases from V and 3 bases from J; junction bases left unmatched: 3. This CDR3 is built from 13 residues. Germline CDR1 reads MNHNS; CDR2 reads SASEGT. The CDR3 is CASSLGQDYEQYF. The CDR3 DNA reads as TGTGCCAGCAGTCTGGGACAGGACTACGAGCAGTACTTC.

This clone was seen only a few times. The J gene is TRBJ1-1, the V gene TRBV19, with unresolved D. V was shortened by 5 bases and J by 4 bases, with 11 bases between the two germline ends. This CDR3 is built from 13 residues. CDR1 is LNHDA and CDR2 is SQIVND in the germline V gene (reference sequence). The CDR3: CASSVLRSTEAFF. CDR3 coding DNA: TGTGCCAGTAGTGTCCTACGTAGCACTGAAGCTTTCTTT.

The J gene is TRBJ1-1, the V gene TRBV4-2; TRBD1 agrees at 10 bases. The V segment lost 0 bases and the J segment 6 bases; nucleotides outside the gene matches: 7. Germline values: CDR1 LGHNA, CDR2 YNFKEQ. The CDR3 has 16 residues. The CDR3 sequence is CASSQDPGQGFAEAFF. CDR3 nucleotides: TGTGCCAGCAGCCAAGATCCGGGACAGGGGTTCGCTGAAGCTTTCTTT.

CDR3 in amino acids: CASSPERGYTEAFF. The CDR3 DNA follows: TGTGCCAGCAGCCCGGAAAGGGGTTACACTGAAGCTTTCTTT. The chain uses TRBV11-2 and TRBJ1-1; D possibly corresponds to TRBD1 (5 bases). The V end was cut by 5 bases, the J end by 3 bases, with 13 bases between. Per germline, CDR1 SGHAT and CDR2 FQNNGV. This CDR3 region has 14 residues.